This TCR beta chain appears in the sequencing data of a study of metastatic and nonmetastatic thyroid tumors. Looking at the study overall: Samples came from malignant and benign thyroid patients, and repertoires were compared across blood and tumor or nodule tissue. General study points: Reports indicated that malignant thyroid tumors showed significantly higher TCR beta diversity than benign nodules did, in blood and tumor.

There are many counts of this clone. The antigen remains undetermined. CDR3 length: 13 residues. The V end was cut by 2 bases, the J end by 10 bases, with 12 bases between. With MiXCR, TCRdb reprocessed the PCR reads. The sample lists about 43,000 clones, 3% to 3.5% seen once, with 9.5% to 10% in the top ten. Nobody among the patients had been given any treatment before thyroid surgery. This TCR derives from a female donor with papillary thyroid cancer or a benign thyroid nodule (not recorded which). Some clones in this sample may be carry-over from other donors' samples. J is TRBJ2-1 and V is TRBV12-3 or TRBV12-4; D assignment may be TRBD1 or TRBD2 (6 bases each). The sequenced material came from blood. CDR3 in amino acids: CASSLLGGWEQFF. The DNA of the CDR3 is TGTGCCAGCAGTTTATTGGGGGGCTGGGAGCAGTTCTTC.